Below, 5 T cell receptor beta chains from the same sample are listed, as sequenced in a study of vaccination effects on CD4 cells after COVID-19. Expansion with viral peptide pools was applied to antigen-specific CD4+ T cells by the ViraFEST assay prior to sequencing. Isolating CD4+ T cells followed less than 11 days of culture. Testing of the vaccine recipients showed negative nucleocapsid antibodies and no prior SARS-CoV-2 infection. Libraries were prepared by immunoSEQ multiplex PCR; TCRdb keeps only in-frame clonotypes and omits some of them. The sample shows tens of thousands of clones, roughly 73% of them seen only once. Their cognate antigens are unknown. The sequencing used CD4+ T cells from PBMCs cultured with HCoV-NL63 spike peptides, collected before COVID-19 vaccination. The receptors originated from a human donor who received a COVID-19 vaccine.

The rearrangement links TRBV6-2 or TRBV6-3 to TRBJ2-5; D gene uncertain. V was pared by 6 bases and J by 4 bases, with 9 bases between. Germline V lookup: CDR1 MNHEY, CDR2 SVGEGT. The CDR3 runs 12 residues. The CDR3 sequence: CASSDRLETQYF. For the CDR3, the DNA is TGTGCCAGCAGCGACCGGTTAGAGACCCAGTACTTC.

This chain links TRBV3-1 (or the pseudogene TRBV3-2) with TRBJ2-5; D is unclear. CDR1 LGHDT and CDR2 YNNKEL come from the germline V gene (reference sequence). The CDR3 has 12 amino acids. The ends were cut back, 0 bases at V and 9 bases at J, with 8 bases in the middle. The CDR3 nucleotides are TGTGCCAGCAGCCAAGAAGAAAAGGCCCAGTACTTC. This translates into CASSQEEKAQYF.

V usage is TRBV6-2 or TRBV6-3 and J usage is TRBJ2-3; TRBD2 matches at 10 bases. J lost 7 bases, V lost 6 bases, and 10 bases had no gene match. This CDR3 has 15 amino acids. The V gene's germline CDR1 is MNHEY and CDR2 SVGEGT. CDR3 region: CASSTRAGGTNTQYF. The CDR3 DNA is TGTGCCAGCAGCACACGAGCGGGGGGGACAAATACGCAGTATTTT.

The chain joins TRBV5-1 to TRBJ2-7, with 7 bases matching TRBD2. Unmatched junction bases numbered 6, after V lost 4 bases and J lost 2 bases. The germline V gene encodes CDR1 SGHRS and CDR2 YFSETQ. The CDR3 has 14 amino acids. CDR3 protein: CASSERDPTYEQYF. The CDR3, as DNA: TGCGCCAGCAGCGAGCGGGACCCCACCTACGAGCAGTACTTC. Full variable domain (remainder filled in from reference TRBV5-1 and TRBJ2-7): KAGVTQTPRYLIKTRGQQVTLSCSPISGHRSVSWYQQTPGQGLQFLFEYFSETQRNKGNFPGRFSGRQFSNSRSEMNVSTLELGDSALYLCASSERDPTYEQYFGPGTRLTVT.

The chain carries TRBV6-4 and TRBJ2-3; 9 bases align to TRBD2. This CDR3 is built from 15 residues. The J segment lost 4 bases and the V segment lost 4 bases, leaving 6 bases of the junction unmatched. The germline gives CDR1 MRHNA, CDR2 SNTAGT. As DNA, the CDR3 is TGTGCCAGCAGTGCTAGCGGGGACCCCCCAGATACGCAGTATTTT. This gives the protein CASSASGDPPDTQYF.